This T cell receptor beta chain was sequenced for a study of blood T cell repertoires in COVID-19. Original handling: Amplified reference gene primers provided the basis for estimating nucleated cell counts. The table came from immunoSEQ multiplex PCR; TCRdb's copy has only in-frame clones and leaves some out. That table is the source of V, J and clone size, and D and trimming were worked out from the DNA. The sample includes some 220,000 clones, roughly 84% of them seen just once. V shed 7 bases, J shed 8 bases, and the junction held 9 bases outside the gene matches. CDR3 length: 13 amino acids. Per the germline V gene, CDR1 is ENHRY and CDR2 is SYGVKD.

The sample taken for sequencing was peripheral blood. The chain carries TRBV10-3 and TRBJ1-2; 8 bases line up with TRBD1. This TCR was sampled from a man aged 50 to 60 with active or convalescent COVID-19. This CDR3 reads CAITLDREGGYTF. The CDR3 nucleotides are TGTGCCATCACCTTGGACAGGGAGGGAGGCTACACCTTC.